A selection of T cell receptor beta chains follows, all from one sample in a study of somatic mutations in cytotoxic T cells in rheumatoid arthritis. TCRdb keeps only in-frame clones here, not all; method: immunoSEQ multiplex PCR. The sample holds 9,000 to 13,000 clones, roughly 70% seen once. Specimen: CD8+ T cells sorted from blood. The receptors shown here come from an adult with rheumatoid arthritis. The CDR3 runs from the conserved cysteine through the conserved F or W. D genes are given only for firm matches. Expanded clones are given a class, and other clones once, few, many or no size at all.

large | TRBD1 | TRBJ2-7 | TRBV5-1 | CASSWGQGGINEQYF | TGCGCCAGCAGCTGGGGACAGGGAGGGATCAACGAGCAGTACTTC
- | TRBD1 | TRBJ2-7 | TRBV6-5 | CAAHTKSQGAGEQYF | TGTGCCGCCCATACCAAATCCCAGGGGGCGGGCGAGCAGTACTTC
- | - | TRBJ2-7 | TRBV15 | CATSTGVIYEQYF | TGTGCCACCAGCACCGGGGTGATCTACGAGCAGTACTTC
once | - | TRBJ1-1 | TRBV15 | CATSRDGGLNTEAFF | TGTGCCACCAGCCGCGACGGAGGGTTGAACACTGAAGCTTTCTTT
- | - | TRBJ1-5 | TRBV19 | CASSIVGSGYSNQPQHF | TGTGCCAGTAGTATAGTCGGGTCGGGCTATAGCAATCAGCCCCAGCATTTT
- | - | TRBJ2-7 | TRBV23-1 | CASSPRYEQYF | TGCGCCAGCAGTCCGAGATACGAGCAGTACTTC
- | TRBD1 | TRBJ2-1 | TRBV12-5 | CASGRGTGPCCNEQFF | TGTGCTAGTGGACGAGGGACAGGGCCATGTTGCAATGAGCAGTTCTTC
- | TRBD2 | TRBJ2-2 | TRBV6-5 | CASSLLAGGTGELFF | TGTGCCAGCAGTCTGCTAGCGGGGGGGACCGGGGAGCTGTTTTTT
- | - | TRBJ1-1 | TRBV5-6 | CASSFYLLLRGGNTEAFF | TGTGCCAGCAGCTTTTATCTTCTATTGCGTGGGGGGAACACTGAAGCTTTCTTT
- | TRBD2 | TRBJ2-7 | TRBV7-8 | CASSSSGGVEAYEQYF | TGTGCCAGCAGCTCCTCGGGGGGGGTAGAAGCCTACGAGCAGTACTTC
medium-sized | - | TRBJ2-7 | TRBV6-1 | CASRRDLAYEQYF | TGTGCCAGCCGGAGGGATTTAGCCTACGAGCAGTACTTC
- | TRBD1 | TRBJ1-4 | TRBV6-5 | CASSASSTGRKKLFF | TGTGCCAGCAGTGCCTCCTCGACAGGGAGGAAAAAACTGTTTTTT
medium-sized | TRBD2 | TRBJ2-7 | TRBV4-3 | CASSQDDGGATYEQYF | TGCGCCAGCAGCCAAGACGACGGGGGGGCAACCTACGAGCAGTACTTC
- | - | TRBJ1-6 | TRBV4-1 | CASSQDWRGLGSPLHF | TGCGCCAGCAGCCAAGATTGGCGGGGTTTAGGTTCACCCCTCCACTTT
- | - | TRBJ2-5 | TRBV5-6 | CASSLGGARRTQYF | TGTGCCAGCAGCTTGGGAGGGGCCCGGAGGACCCAGTACTTC
- | - | TRBJ2-1 | TRBV7-3 | CASSLGGANEQFF | TGTGCCAGCAGCTTGGGTGGGGCCAATGAGCAGTTCTTC
- | - | TRBJ2-2 | TRBV7-6 | CASSFPGAGGELFF | TGTGCCAGCAGCTTCCCAGGGGCGGGCGGGGAGCTGTTTTTT
- | - | TRBJ2-6 | TRBV11-3 | CASSTHRVQKLVTGANVLTF | TGTGCCAGCAGCACCCACAGGGTTCAAAAGCTTGTGACTGGGGCCAACGTCCTGACTTTC
- | TRBD2 | TRBJ2-1 | TRBV7-3 | CASSLTSSGLAGANEQFF | TGTGCCAGCAGCTTAACGTCTTCGGGACTAGCGGGGGCCAATGAGCAGTTCTTC
- | TRBD1 | TRBJ1-4 | TRBV7-9 | CASSLETTGINEKLFF | TGTGCCAGCAGCTTAGAGACGACAGGGATTAATGAAAAACTGTTTTTT
- | - | TRBJ1-1 | TRBV29-1 | CSVVPREKLAEAFF | TGCAGCGTTGTACCCAGGGAAAAGTTGGCTGAAGCTTTCTTT
- | - | TRBJ2-5 | TRBV9 | CASSGPGVSWGETQYF | TGTGCCAGCAGCGGGCCGGGGGTTAGCTGGGGAGAGACCCAGTACTTC
- | - | TRBJ1-1 | TRBV9 | CASSTEGLQGNTEAFF | TGTGCCAGCAGCACGGAGGGACTACAGGGGAACACTGAAGCTTTCTTT
- | - | TRBJ2-7 | TRBV6-1 | CASSHTMSYEQYF | TGTGCCAGCAGTCACACCATGTCCTACGAGCAGTACTTC
medium-sized | - | TRBJ1-3 | TRBV10-1 | CASSGSRYGNTIYF | TGCGCCAGCAGTGGGTCCCGCTATGGAAACACCATATATTTT
once | TRBD2 | TRBJ2-3 | TRBV14 | CASSQDSSITRLAGATDTQYF | TGTGCCAGCAGCCAAGATTCCTCTATTACTCGACTAGCGGGGGCGACAGATACGCAGTATTTT
- | TRBD1 | TRBJ1-1 | TRBV5-1 | CASSIQGEAEAFF | TGCGCCAGCAGCATACAGGGGGAGGCGGAAGCTTTCTTT
- | - | TRBJ2-5 | TRBV29-1 | CSVGGTRLETQYF | TGCAGCGTTGGGGGGACGCGTTTGGAGACCCAGTACTTC
- | - | TRBJ1-1 | TRBV10-3 | CAISEANQMNTEAFF | TGTGCCATCAGTGAGGCGAATCAAATGAACACTGAAGCTTTCTTT
- | - | TRBJ2-2 | TRBV4-1 | CASSLHTNTGELFF | TGCGCCAGCAGCCTTCATACAAACACCGGGGAGCTGTTTTTT
- | - | TRBJ2-5 | TRBV7-6 | CASSPGGGLETQYF | TGTGCCAGCAGCCCAGGGGGGGGGTTAGAGACCCAGTACTTC
- | TRBD2 | TRBJ2-1 | TRBV4-2 | CASSQEPGGPGEQFF | TGTGCCAGCAGCCAAGAACCGGGGGGGCCGGGTGAGCAGTTCTTC
- | - | TRBJ2-1 | TRBV7-9 | CASSLIAYNEQFF | TGTGCCAGCAGCTTAATTGCGTACAATGAGCAGTTCTTC
- | - | TRBJ1-5 | TRBV19 | CASSIWGTSNQPQHF | TGTGCCAGTAGTATCTGGGGTACAAGCAATCAGCCCCAGCATTTT
few | - | TRBJ1-6 | TRBV28 | CASRVLTPYNSPLHF | TGTGCCAGCAGGGTGCTTACCCCTTATAATTCACCCCTCCACTTT
once | TRBD2 | TRBJ2-1 | TRBV7-6 | CAVSLGRASSNEQFF | TGTGCCGTCTCCCTAGGGAGGGCCTCGAGCAATGAGCAGTTCTTC
- | - | TRBJ2-7 | TRBV25-1 | CASSEWYNEQYF | TGTGCCAGCAGTGAATGGTATAACGAGCAGTACTTC
- | - | TRBJ2-7 | TRBV12-5 | CASGFGGLTEQYF | TGTGCTAGTGGTTTTGGGGGCCTAACTGAGCAGTACTTC
- | - | TRBJ2-7 | TRBV7-6 | CASSLGVFRGWDEQYF | TGTGCCAGCAGCTTAGGTGTGTTTAGGGGTTGGGACGAGCAGTACTTC
- | TRBD1 | TRBJ2-7 | TRBV19 | CASSMTGYHEQYF | TGTGCCAGTAGTATGACAGGGTACCACGAGCAGTACTTC
- | - | TRBJ2-1 | TRBV7-9 | CASSLDGGNEQFF | TGTGCCAGCAGCCTGGACGGTGGGAATGAGCAGTTCTTC
- | - | TRBJ2-7 | TRBV11-3 | CASSILTYEQYF | TGTGCCAGCAGCATTTTGACGTACGAGCAGTACTTC
once | - | TRBJ1-3 | TRBV19 | CASTPVRSSGNTIYF | TGTGCCAGTACTCCCGTCCGAAGCTCTGGAAACACCATATATTTT